This T cell receptor beta chain comes out of a study of T cells after yellow fever vaccination. Study-level background: Fractions of limited cellularity were prepared by means of SMART-Seq v4 Ultra Low Input.

This CDR3 region has 13 residues. Germline CDR1 reads SGHRS; CDR2 reads YFSETQ. V was shortened by 3 bases and J by 6 bases, with 11 bases between the two germline ends. One entry per CDR3 protein, called by TCRdb with MiXCR from the 5' RACE reads. The table has 300,000 to 400,000 distinct CDR3 sequences, 9.5% to 12% seen once. The receptor was derived from a man younger than 35 who received the YFV17D yellow fever vaccine. The sample consisted of CD4+ T cells sorted from PBMCs, taken 45 days after the yellow fever booster vaccination. V is TRBV5-1 and J is TRBJ2-3; D uncertain. CDR3 region: CASSSPPADTQYF. The CDR3 DNA is TGCGCCAGCAGCTCACCTCCGGCGGATACGCAGTATTTT.